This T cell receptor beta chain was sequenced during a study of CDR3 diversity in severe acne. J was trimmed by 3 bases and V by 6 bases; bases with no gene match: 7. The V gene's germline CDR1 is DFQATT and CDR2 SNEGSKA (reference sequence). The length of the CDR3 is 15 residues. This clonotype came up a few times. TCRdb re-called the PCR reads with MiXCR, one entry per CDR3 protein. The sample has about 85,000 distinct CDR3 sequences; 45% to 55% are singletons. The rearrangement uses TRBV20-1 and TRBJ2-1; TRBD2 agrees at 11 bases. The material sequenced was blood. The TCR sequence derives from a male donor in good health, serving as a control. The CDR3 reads CSAPTSGTFYNEQFF. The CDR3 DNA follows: TGCAGTGCCCCGACTAGCGGGACTTTCTACAATGAGCAGTTCTTC.